What follows are 25 T cell receptor beta chains derived from one specimen sequenced in a study of cytomegalovirus exposure and HLA in healthy donors. Researchers ran the PCR with 60 Vbeta and 13 Jbeta primers. The data were produced by immunoSEQ multiplex PCR, yet TCRdb's version contains in-frame clones alone and is incomplete. The table lists about 210,000 clones, roughly 85% of them singletons. Source material: PBMCs. These receptor sequences come from a male donor in good health and CMV-seronegative.

The rearrangement uses TRBV4-1 and TRBJ1-2; no definite D call. The CDR3 is 16 residues long. Germline CDR1 reads MGHRA; CDR2 reads YSYEKL. V lost 0 bases and J lost 6, with 17 bases in between. The CDR3 nucleotides read TGCGCCAGCAGCCAAGAGACGACCCAACGGGTCCATGGCTACACCTTC. Translation gives CASSQETTQRVHGYTF.

Only a few counts were recorded for this clone. The rearrangement uses TRBV9 and TRBJ1-2; D uncertain. V was shortened by 3 bases and J by 12 bases, with 18 bases between the two germline ends. The CDR3 runs to 13 residues. Germline values: CDR1 SGDLS, CDR2 YYNGEE. CDR3 DNA: TGTGCCAGCAGCGCCGGAGACCGCGCTCGTCACACCTTC. Protein product: CASSAGDRARHTF. Full variable domain (outside the CDR3, taken from reference TRBV9 and TRBJ1-2): DSGVTQTPKHLITATGQRVTLRCSPRSGDLSVYWYQQSLDQGLQFLIQYYNGEERAKGNILERFSAQQFPDLHSELNLSSLELGDSALYFCASSAGDRARHTFGSGTRLTVV.

The chain recombines TRBV11-3 with TRBJ1-1; a weak D match, TRBD1 (5 bases). The germline V and J ends were trimmed by 5 bases and 3 bases, with 7 bases remaining between them. Germline values: CDR1 SGHNT, CDR2 YENEEA. The CDR3 has 12 residues. CDR3 residues: CASSRTHTEAFF. CDR3 nucleotide sequence: TGTGCCAGCAGCCGGACACACACTGAAGCTTTCTTT.

V and J are TRBV30 and TRBJ1-1; TRBD1 matches at 9 bases. Germline V gene lookup returns CDR1 GTSNPN and CDR2 SVGIG (reference sequence). Trimming at V came to 3 bases and at J to 5 bases, leaving 4 bases not matched to a gene. This CDR3 is 13 amino acids long. CDR3 DNA: TGTGCCTGGAGACATGACAGGGGGACTGAAGCTTTCTTT. Translation: CAWRHDRGTEAFF.

This clone has a single count. J is TRBJ1-4 and V is TRBV10-3, with a tentative D call TRBD1 (6 bases). Germline CDR1 is ENHRY and CDR2 is SYGVKD. This CDR3 contains 17 residues. Trimming cost V 0 bases and J 4 bases, with 15 bases left between them. CDR3 residues: CAISESIRTESNEKLFF. Here the CDR3 DNA reads TGTGCCATCAGTGAGTCGATCAGGACAGAAAGTAATGAAAAACTGTTTTTT.

This clone was observed a handful of times. The chain uses TRBV6-1 and TRBJ1-3; D not certain. V shed 3 bases and J shed 3 bases, with 3 bases lying between them. Germline CDR1 MNHNS, CDR2 SASEGT. The length of the CDR3 is 12 residues. The CDR3 reads CASSDIGNTIYF. The DNA of the CDR3 is TGTGCCAGCAGTGATATTGGAAACACCATATATTTT.

Comments on this clone: Other DNA sequences in this sample translate to the same CDR3. The V and J genes are TRBV28 and TRBJ2-7; D possibly corresponds to TRBD1 (5 bases). V lost 3 bases to trimming and J lost 2 bases, with 11 bases between them. Per the germline V gene, CDR1 is MDHEN and CDR2 is SYDVKM. This CDR3 contains 14 residues. CDR3 DNA: TGTGCCAGCAGTTTCCTCGCAGGGACCTACGAGCAGTACTTC. Its translation: CASSFLAGTYEQYF.

The chain employs TRBV11-3 and TRBJ1-1; TRBD1 is a possible D gene (5 bases). Germline V gene sequence: CDR1 SGHNT, CDR2 YENEEA. The CDR3 has 13 residues. The ends were cut back, 1 base at V and 6 bases at J, with 9 bases in the middle. The CDR3 loop reads CASSLVQGSEAFF. CDR3 nucleotide sequence: TGTGCCAGCAGCTTAGTTCAGGGCTCTGAAGCTTTCTTT. The entire variable domain, with the rest obtained from reference TRBV11-3 and TRBJ1-1, is as follows: EAGVVQSPRYKIIEKKQPVAFWCNPISGHNTLYWYLQNLGQGPELLIRYENEEAVDDSQLPKDRFSAERLKGVDSTLKIQPAELGDSAVYLCASSLVQGSEAFFGQGTRLTVV.

The CDR3 region is CASSYQQGAGETQYF. The CDR3 DNA reads as TGTGCCAGCAGTTATCAACAGGGGGCAGGAGAGACCCAGTACTTC. The chain combines TRBV6-5 with TRBJ2-5; 9 nucleotides line up with TRBD1. The trim removed 3 bases at V and 4 bases at J, leaving 6 bases unmatched. Germline V gene sequence: CDR1 MNHEY, CDR2 SVGAGI. The CDR3 contains 15 residues.

V gene TRBV4-1 combines with J gene TRBJ1-6; D gene unclear. V was pared by 1 base and J by 4 bases, with 11 bases between. The germline gives CDR1 MGHRA, CDR2 YSYEKL. This CDR3 has 16 residues. CDR3 in DNA: TGCGCCAGCAGCCAAGGACTACAGCTATATAATTCACCCCTCCACTTT. This gives the protein CASSQGLQLYNSPLHF.

This clone was counted a few times. The gene calls are TRBV15 and TRBJ1-5, with D unclear. Trimming took 3 bases from V and 0 from J, leaving 12 bases between them. The CDR3 has 16 amino acids. CDR1 LNHNV and CDR2 YYDKDF come from the germline V gene (reference sequence). For the CDR3, the DNA is TGTGCCACCAGCAGCGTTACTACGTATAGCAATCAGCCCCAGCATTTT. Protein: CATSSVTTYSNQPQHF. The full variable domain, its missing parts supplied by reference TRBV15 and TRBJ1-5, is DAMVIQNPRYQVTQFGKPVTLSCSQTLNHNVMYWYQQKSSQAPKLLFHYYDKDFNNEADTPDNFQSRRPNTSFCFLDIRSPGLGDTAMYLCATSSVTTYSNQPQHFGDGTRLSIL.

A word on this clone: The same CDR3 is also encoded by other DNA sequences in this sample. This sequence joins TRBV7-9 and TRBJ1-5; TRBD1 aligns across 8 bases. The V gene's germline CDR1 is SEHNR and CDR2 FQNEAQ (reference sequence). The CDR3 extends over 15 amino acids. V lost 0 bases to trimming and J lost 4 bases; unmatched junction nucleotides: 2. The CDR3 is CASSLAGTGNQPQHF. The CDR3 DNA is TGTGCCAGCAGCTTAGCTGGGACAGGAAATCAGCCCCAGCATTTT.

This clone was found a few times. V is TRBV25-1 and J is TRBJ1-1; 7 bases align to TRBD1. CDR1 MGHDK and CDR2 SYGVNS come from the germline V gene. The length of the CDR3 is 15 residues. The trim removed 0 bases at V and 1 base at J, leaving 2 bases unmatched. This chain's CDR3 is CASSEYDRANTEAFF. CDR3 DNA sequence: TGTGCCAGCAGTGAATATGACAGGGCGAACACTGAAGCTTTCTTT.

Here the CDR3 DNA reads TGTGCCAGTACGACGGACATACAAGAGACCCAGTACTTC. Translated: CASTTDIQETQYF. This chain links TRBV28 with TRBJ2-5, with D maybe TRBD1 (5 bases). V was cut by 9 bases and J by 2 bases, with 13 bases left in between. The germline gives CDR1 MDHEN, CDR2 SYDVKM. This CDR3 is 13 amino acids long.

The genes are TRBV2 and TRBJ2-5; 10 bases are a match to TRBD1. CDR1 is SNHLY and CDR2 is FYNNEI in the germline V gene. The junction had 4 bases not matched to a gene; V was cut back by 6 bases and J by 3 bases. This CDR3 is 14 amino acids long. The CDR3 coding sequence is TGTGCCAGCAGGGCCGGGACAGGGGAAGAGACCCAGTACTTC. This translates into CASRAGTGEETQYF.

Only one count was recorded for this clone. J is TRBJ2-7 and V is TRBV19; 7 nucleotides match TRBD1. Germline V lookup: CDR1 LNHDA, CDR2 SQIVND (reference sequence). Germline trimming cut 3 bases from V and 5 bases from J; bases unmatched to any gene: 7. CDR3 length equals 14 residues. In DNA form, the CDR3 reads TGTGCCAGTAGTATGGGCGACAGGGTGCACGAGCAGTACTTC. Translating gives CASSMGDRVHEQYF.

CDR3: CASSQDSGQGDSNQPQHF. The CDR3 coding sequence is TGTGCCAGCAGCCAAGATTCGGGGCAGGGGGATAGCAATCAGCCCCAGCATTTT. The chain couples TRBV4-2 to TRBJ1-5, with 7 bases fitting TRBD1. Germline V gene sequence: CDR1 LGHNA, CDR2 YNFKEQ. This CDR3 is built from 18 residues. After removal of 0 bases from V and 0 bases from J, the junction contained 8 bases not matched to a gene.

This rearrangement joins TRBV5-4 to TRBJ2-2, with 7 bases fitting TRBD2. The CDR3 covers 15 residues. V lost 2 bases, J lost 5 bases, and 6 bases stayed unmatched. Per germline, CDR1 SGHNT and CDR2 YYREEE (reference sequence). The CDR3 DNA sequence: TGTGCCAGCAGCTTATACGGGAGGACAACCGGGGAGCTGTTTTTT. Translating it yields CASSLYGRTTGELFF.

J is TRBJ2-5 and V is TRBV6-1, with D possibly being TRBD2 (6 bases). Germline V gene sequence: CDR1 MNHNS, CDR2 SASEGT. With 4 bases removed from V and 2 bases from J, the gap between germline ends came to 8 bases. This CDR3 contains 13 residues. The CDR3 reads CASSGGAQETQYF. The DNA for the CDR3 is TGTGCCAGCAGTGGCGGGGCACAAGAGACCCAGTACTTC.

V gene TRBV5-4 combines with J gene TRBJ1-4, with D perhaps TRBD1 (5 bases). CDR1 is SGHNT, CDR2 YYREEE, per germline (reference sequence). The CDR3 is made up of 14 amino acids. Trimming removed 2 bases from V and 7 bases from J, with 12 bases in between. The CDR3 region has the DNA TGTGCCAGCAGCTTAGTAGGGGTTGGTGAAAAACTGTTTTTT. Translating gives CASSLVGVGEKLFF.

A few counts support this clone. The chain uses TRBV27 and TRBJ1-3; 7 nucleotides align to TRBD1. Unmatched junction bases numbered 2, after V lost 7 bases and J lost 2 bases. The germline gives CDR1 MNHEY, CDR2 SMNVEV (reference sequence). The CDR3 sequence is 13 residues long. The chain's CDR3 is CASKGTAGNTIYF. In DNA form, the CDR3 reads TGTGCCAGCAAGGGGACAGCTGGAAACACCATATATTTT.

The table lists this clone with a few counts. The V call is TRBV5-1, the J call TRBJ2-5; TRBD2 matches at 7 bases. CDR1 and CDR2 from the germline V gene are SGHRS and YFSETQ. V lost 5 bases to trimming and J lost 0 bases; unmatched junction nucleotides: 7. The CDR3 runs 15 residues. The chain's CDR3 is CASRQAGPHQETQYF. CDR3 DNA: TGCGCCAGCAGACAAGCGGGGCCTCACCAAGAGACCCAGTACTTC.

This clone showed up just a few times. The gene calls are TRBV27 and TRBJ2-1; TRBD1 might be the D (5 bases). The CDR3 totals 13 residues. The V end was cut by 5 bases, the J end by 12 bases, with 17 bases between. Germline loops: CDR1 MNHEY, CDR2 SMNVEV (reference sequence). The CDR3 sequence: CASSPTAQSGQFF. In DNA form, the CDR3 reads TGTGCCAGCAGTCCGACAGCCCAATCTGGGCAGTTCTTC.

This sequence joins TRBV28 and TRBJ1-5; TRBD1 is a possible D gene (6 bases). The CDR3 contains 14 residues. Trimming took off 6 bases at V and 5 bases at J, with 14 bases between the two ends. Germline V gene sequence: CDR1 MDHEN, CDR2 SYDVKM. CDR3 in amino acids: CASRSGGAHQPQHF. DNA of the CDR3: TGTGCCAGCAGGAGTGGGGGGGCACATCAGCCCCAGCATTTT.

This clone was found a few times. Here the CDR3 DNA reads TGTGCCAGCAGCGTAGAGTTGGGGACTATCACAGATACGCAGTATTTT. Its translation: CASSVELGTITDTQYF. The chain joins TRBV9 to TRBJ2-3, with TRBD2 matching 7 bases. CDR1 SGDLS and CDR2 YYNGEE come from the germline V gene. The CDR3 covers 16 residues. Trimming at V came to 0 bases and at J to 2 bases, leaving 6 bases not matched to a gene. Full variable domain (missing parts from reference TRBV9 and TRBJ2-3): DSGVTQTPKHLITATGQRVTLRCSPRSGDLSVYWYQQSLDQGLQFLIQYYNGEERAKGNILERFSAQQFPDLHSELNLSSLELGDSALYFCASSVELGTITDTQYFGPGTRLTVL.